A single sample is the source of the 4 T cell receptor beta chains below, sequenced in a study of T cell responses to AZD1222 COVID-19 vaccine. Sequencing was performed with immunoSEQ multiplex PCR; in TCRdb, only in-frame clones are kept and a portion is missing. The profile shows over 110,000 clones, 70% to 90% of them singletons. Material: peripheral blood, obtained on day 0 of AZD1222 vaccination. Receptors were obtained from an adult in good health.

This clone appeared once. The chain links TRBV5-1 to TRBJ1-1; a weak D match, TRBD1 (6 bases). V shed 2 bases and J shed 2 bases, with 19 bases lying between them. Per the germline V gene, CDR1 is SGHRS and CDR2 is YFSETQ. The CDR3 has 17 amino acids. The CDR3 sequence is CASSLPGAGDFNTEAFF. Here the CDR3 DNA reads TGCGCCAGCAGCTTACCGGGGGCGGGGGACTTTAACACTGAAGCTTTCTTT.

The rearrangement links TRBV7-9 to TRBJ2-7, with unresolved D. V was clipped by 5 bases and J by 5 bases, with 7 bases between them. This CDR3 spans 11 amino acids. CDR1 SEHNR and CDR2 FQNEAQ come from the germline V gene (reference sequence). The CDR3, as DNA: TGTGCCAGCAGCCTATACGACGAGCAGTACTTC. Protein: CASSLYDEQYF.

In this sample, this clone turned up a few times. The chain has TRBV2 and TRBJ1-5; 7 bases line up with TRBD1. The junction had 10 bases not matched to a gene; V was cut back by 6 bases and J by 8 bases. CDR1 is SNHLY and CDR2 is FYNNEI in the germline V gene. This CDR3 is 14 amino acids long. CDR3 DNA sequence: TGTGCCAGCAGGGCAACAGGGGTATGGGAGCCCCAGCATTTT. Protein sequence: CASRATGVWEPQHF.

The chain combines TRBV5-1 with TRBJ1-2; D unclear. The CDR3 is 18 amino acids. Trimming removed 0 bases from V and 3 bases from J, with 21 bases in between. Germline V gene lookup returns CDR1 SGHRS and CDR2 YFSETQ. CDR3 loop: CASSLGGGNVVPDYGYTF. The CDR3, as DNA: TGCGCCAGCAGCTTGGGAGGAGGGAACGTGGTTCCAGACTATGGCTACACCTTC.